A selection of T cell receptor beta chains follows, all from one sample in a study of radiotherapy plus CTLA-4 blockade in lung cancer. Data came from immunoSEQ multiplex PCR; TCRdb stores just in-frame clones and leaves some out. The top ten hold nearly 3.5% of the sample, which has 80,000 to 100,000 clones, around 83% seen once. The sequencing here drew on peripheral blood, taken from a patient treated with radiotherapy plus ipilimumab. These receptors were taken from a human donor with non-small cell lung cancer who had a partial response to radiotherapy plus ipilimumab. The CDR3 runs from the conserved cysteine through the conserved F or W. A D gene is named only where the DNA matches it firmly. The size of a clone is reported for some rows only, either as once, few or many, or as a class for expanded clones.

D: TRBD2
V: TRBV28
size: NA
J: TRBJ2-3
length: 16
DNA: TGTGCCAGCACCCTCGGGACTAGCGGGAGGACAGATACGCAGTATTTT
CDR3: CASTLGTSGRTDTQYF

D: TRBD1
V: TRBV6-5
size: NA
J: TRBJ2-7
length: 15
DNA: TGTGCCAGCAGTTACGGGACAGGGGGTACCTACGAGCAGTACTTC
CDR3: CASSYGTGGTYEQYF

D: TRBD2
V: TRBV4-1
size: NA
J: TRBJ2-2
length: 17
DNA: TGCGCCAGCAGCCAATGGACTAGCGGGAGAGGAACCGGGGAGCTGTTTTTT
CDR3: CASSQWTSGRGTGELFF

D: TRBD1
V: TRBV11-2
size: once
J: TRBJ2-5
length: 11
DNA: TGTGCCAGCAGCTGGGGACAGGGGGAGTACTTC
CDR3: CASSWGQGEYF

D: TRBD2
V: TRBV5-4
size: once
J: TRBJ2-2
length: 14
DNA: TGTGCCAGCTCGCGGGAGAATCAGGCCGGGGAGCTGTTTTTT
CDR3: CASSRENQAGELFF

D: TRBD2
V: TRBV27
size: NA
J: TRBJ2-1
length: 20
DNA: TGTGCCAGCAGCTTCTGGATACTAGCGGGAGGGCCTATCCCTTACAATGAGCAGTTCTTC
CDR3: CASSFWILAGGPIPYNEQFF

D: NA
V: TRBV6-1
size: NA
J: TRBJ2-5
length: 14
DNA: TGTGCCAGCAGGAGGGCGGAACCCCAAGAGACCCAGTACTTC
CDR3: CASRRAEPQETQYF

D: NA
V: TRBV4-1
size: NA
J: TRBJ2-5
length: 14
DNA: TGCGCCAGCAGCCAAGATCACAGGGAAGAGACCCAGTACTTC
CDR3: CASSQDHREETQYF

D: TRBD2
V: TRBV5-5
size: NA
J: TRBJ2-1
length: 19
DNA: TGTGCCAGCAGCTTGGAGACGGCGCGGGAGGGCCCTGGCTACAATGAGCAGTTCTTC
CDR3: CASSLETAREGPGYNEQFF

D: NA
V: TRBV6-6
size: NA
J: TRBJ2-7
length: 15
DNA: TGTGCCAGCAGTTACTCGGGCCCAGACCCCTACGAGCAGTACTTC
CDR3: CASSYSGPDPYEQYF

D: TRBD1
V: TRBV4-2
size: few
J: TRBJ2-7
length: 16
DNA: TGTGCCAGCAGCCCTGACGGACAGGCTAGCTCCTACGAGCAGTACTTC
CDR3: CASSPDGQASSYEQYF

D: NA
V: TRBV5-1
size: once
J: TRBJ2-7
length: 12
DNA: TGCGCCAGCAGTTATAGCGGTGAGCCGCTTTTCTTC
CDR3: CASSYSGEPLFF

D: NA
V: TRBV5-1
size: NA
J: TRBJ2-7
length: 14
DNA: TGCGCCAGCAGCCTCGGGGTCGACACCTACGAGCAGTACTTC
CDR3: CASSLGVDTYEQYF

D: NA
V: TRBV5-1
size: NA
J: TRBJ1-1
length: 14
DNA: TGCGCCAGCAGCTTGGATCCAGGCCTCACTGAAGCTTTCTTT
CDR3: CASSLDPGLTEAFF

D: TRBD1
V: TRBV14
size: NA
J: TRBJ1-1
length: 15
DNA: TGTGCCAGCAGCCAACAGGGGGCAATGGACACTGAAGCTTTCTTT
CDR3: CASSQQGAMDTEAFF

D: NA
V: TRBV19
size: NA
J: TRBJ2-2
length: 16
DNA: TGTGCCAGTAGTATGGCACAGGGAGAGTACACCGGGAAGCTGTTTTTT
CDR3: CASSMAQGEYTGKLFF

D: TRBD1
V: TRBV5-1
size: many
J: TRBJ2-6
length: 17
DNA: TGCGCCAGCAGCTCACACCCGACAGGGTCAGGGGCCAACGTCCTGACTTTC
CDR3: CASSSHPTGSGANVLTF

D: TRBD1
V: TRBV6-1
size: once
J: TRBJ1-5
length: 17
DNA: TGTGCCAGCAGTGAAAGAGGGGGACAGGGAATTAGTCAGCCCCAGCATTTT
CDR3: CASSERGGQGISQPQHF

D: NA
V: TRBV28
size: few
J: TRBJ1-4
length: 15
DNA: TGTGCCAGCATTGGACTGGGCTCAACTAATGAAAAACTGTTTTTT
CDR3: CASIGLGSTNEKLFF

D: TRBD2
V: TRBV7-2
size: few
J: TRBJ2-1
length: 15
DNA: TGTGCCAGCAGCTTTAGCGGGAGCCTCTACAATGAGCAGTTCTTC
CDR3: CASSFSGSLYNEQFF

D: NA
V: TRBV27
size: NA
J: TRBJ2-7
length: 12
DNA: TGTGCCAGGCCCACAGGGTCCTACGAGCAGTACTTC
CDR3: CARPTGSYEQYF

D: NA
V: TRBV9
size: NA
J: TRBJ2-1
length: 14
DNA: TGTGCCAGCAGCGCAGGGTGGGGAGGCAATGAGCAGTTCTTC
CDR3: CASSAGWGGNEQFF

D: NA
V: TRBV6-1
size: NA
J: TRBJ2-7
length: 14
DNA: TGTGCCAGCAGTGAAGCGATCGCGGGTTACGAGCAGTACTTC
CDR3: CASSEAIAGYEQYF

D: TRBD2
V: TRBV7-9
size: NA
J: TRBJ2-1
length: 15
DNA: TGTGCCAGCAGCCCCCAGCGGGATGGGACGCCCGAGCAGTTCTTC
CDR3: CASSPQRDGTPEQFF

D: NA
V: TRBV6-5
size: NA
J: TRBJ2-3
length: 13
DNA: TGTGCCAGCAGTTACAATTTGGAGGGTACGCAGTATTTT
CDR3: CASSYNLEGTQYF

D: TRBD2
V: TRBV9
size: NA
J: TRBJ2-7
length: 16
DNA: TGTGCCAGCAGCGTAGGGAGTAGCGGGGAACCGCACGAGCAGTACTTC
CDR3: CASSVGSSGEPHEQYF

D: NA
V: TRBV30
size: NA
J: TRBJ2-7
length: 14
DNA: TGTGCCTGCGACGGGGACAGCGGGAGTTACGAGCAGTACTTC
CDR3: CACDGDSGSYEQYF

D: TRBD2
V: TRBV19
size: NA
J: TRBJ2-4
length: 11
DNA: TGTGCCAGTAGTCCGGGACGGGAGGTGGGGTTC
CDR3: CASSPGREVGF

D: TRBD1
V: TRBV11-2
size: NA
J: TRBJ2-7
length: 16
DNA: TGTGCCAGCAGCTTAGGATCAGGGGGCGGATCCTACGAGCAGTACTTC
CDR3: CASSLGSGGGSYEQYF

D: NA
V: TRBV7-3
size: NA
J: TRBJ2-1
length: 14
DNA: TGTGCCAGCAGCCTCCCGAGCTCCTACAATGAGCAGTTCTTC
CDR3: CASSLPSSYNEQFF

D: TRBD1
V: TRBV5-1
size: NA
J: TRBJ2-2
length: 15
DNA: TGCGCCAGCAGCACAGGACAGGGCGGCACCGGGGAGCTGTTTTTT
CDR3: CASSTGQGGTGELFF

D: NA
V: TRBV6-1
size: NA
J: TRBJ1-1
length: 13
DNA: TGTGCCAGCAGCGCCCGGGATTACACTGAAGCTTTCTTT
CDR3: CASSARDYTEAFF

D: TRBD1
V: TRBV5-1
size: NA
J: TRBJ2-1
length: 16
DNA: TGCGCCAGCAGCTCGAGACCGGGACAGGCCTCTAATGAGCAGTTCTTC
CDR3: CASSSRPGQASNEQFF

D: NA
V: TRBV5-4
size: NA
J: TRBJ2-1
length: 19
DNA: TGTGCCAGCAGCCCGGGCGGGACTCTAGGACGCGAGTCCTACAATGAGCAGTTCTTC
CDR3: CASSPGGTLGRESYNEQFF

D: NA
V: TRBV7-3
size: NA
J: TRBJ2-3
length: 14
DNA: TGTGCCAGCAGCCTAGGACTCCACACAGATACGCAGTATTTT
CDR3: CASSLGLHTDTQYF

D: TRBD2
V: TRBV6-6
size: NA
J: TRBJ2-1
length: 16
DNA: TGTGCCAGCAACAGGGCGGGGGGGTGGTCCTACAATGAGCAGTTCTTC
CDR3: CASNRAGGWSYNEQFF

D: NA
V: TRBV11-2
size: NA
J: TRBJ2-7
length: 12
DNA: TGTGCCAGCAGCCCCGGAGGGGGGGCGCAGTACTTC
CDR3: CASSPGGGAQYF

D: TRBD1
V: TRBV10-3
size: NA
J: TRBJ1-4
length: 14
DNA: TGTGCCACGAAAAAGGGGACAGGGAATGAAAAACTGTTTTTT
CDR3: CATKKGTGNEKLFF

D: NA
V: TRBV19
size: NA
J: TRBJ1-5
length: 14
DNA: TGTGCCAGTAGTATAGGCAGGAGCAATCAGCCCCAGCATTTT
CDR3: CASSIGRSNQPQHF

D: NA
V: TRBV5-4
size: NA
J: TRBJ1-1
length: 17
DNA: TGTGCCAGCAGCTCGGGCGGAGGGGCGGGGCTGAACACTGAAGCTTTCTTT
CDR3: CASSSGGGAGLNTEAFF

D: TRBD2
V: TRBV9
size: NA
J: TRBJ2-7
length: 15
DNA: TGTGCCAGCAGCGTAGATGCGGGAGGTATGTACGAGCAGTACTTC
CDR3: CASSVDAGGMYEQYF

D: NA
V: TRBV4-2
size: NA
J: TRBJ1-3
length: 16
DNA: TGTGCCAGCAGCCAAGCTCAGGGGACATCTGGAAACACCATATATTTT
CDR3: CASSQAQGTSGNTIYF

D: TRBD1
V: TRBV28
size: NA
J: TRBJ1-3
length: 14
DNA: TGTGCCAGCAGGACAGGGGGCTCTGGAAACACCATATATTTT
CDR3: CASRTGGSGNTIYF

D: NA
V: TRBV1
size: NA
J: TRBJ2-1
length: 16
DNA: TGCACCAGCAGCCAAGAAGGACTAGGGACCTACAATGAGCAGTTCTTC
CDR3: CTSSQEGLGTYNEQFF

D: TRBD2
V: TRBV28
size: NA
J: TRBJ2-1
length: 16
DNA: TGTGCCAGCAGTCCTCATGACGGGAGGGTGGTAAATGAGCAGTTCTTC
CDR3: CASSPHDGRVVNEQFF

D: NA
V: TRBV4-1
size: few
J: TRBJ1-1
length: 15
DNA: TGCGCCAGCAGCCAATTCGTGACACCGAACACTGAAGCTTTCTTT
CDR3: CASSQFVTPNTEAFF

D: NA
V: TRBV19
size: NA
J: TRBJ2-1
length: 16
DNA: TGTGCCAGTAGTACGCAGCGAGGAGGGCCCGTCCATGAGCAGTTCTTC
CDR3: CASSTQRGGPVHEQFF

D: TRBD1
V: TRBV27
size: NA
J: TRBJ1-5
length: 16
DNA: TGTGCCAGCAGTCCTAATGACAGGGGGATGGGTCAGCCCCAGCATTTT
CDR3: CASSPNDRGMGQPQHF

D: NA
V: TRBV30
size: NA
J: TRBJ1-2
length: 15
DNA: TGTGCCCGGATCCCCCTCGGAGCAGACGACTATGGCTACACCTTC
CDR3: CARIPLGADDYGYTF

D: TRBD1
V: TRBV19
size: once
J: TRBJ1-1
length: 17
DNA: TGTGCCAGTAGTATAGCCGCGGTAGGGGGCAGGAACACTGAAGCTTTCTTT
CDR3: CASSIAAVGGRNTEAFF